Given below is one T cell receptor (beta chain) in context. These data come from a study of CXCR3-negative and CXCR3-positive naive CD8 T cells. The CDR3 totals 14 residues. Looked up from germline, CDR1 is LGHNA and CDR2 is YSLEER. Libraries of TRB cDNA were made by 5' RACE and carried UMIs. Each CDR3 protein gets one entry in TCRdb, which reprocessed the 5' RACE reads and gives no DNA. This sample's table reports under 55,000 distinct CDR3 sequences. The clonotype was recovered from a human donor in good health. Some clones in this sample may be carry-over from other donors' samples. The J gene is TRBJ1-1, the V gene TRBV4-3. The sequencing sample was made of memory CD8+ T cells from blood. CDR3 residues: CASSPGVLNTEAFF.